This T cell receptor (beta chain) was retrieved from a study of T-cell memory formation after mild COVID-19. cDNA libraries for TCR alpha and TCR beta, carrying sample barcodes and UMIs, came from 5'RACE with constant-segment primers. TCRdb processed the 5' RACE reads anew with MiXCR; each CDR3 protein has one entry. The sample shows 400,000 to 450,000 distinct CDR3 sequences, more than 15% of them seen only once. Study-wide points: The study found contracting CD4+ clones mainly in CM and EM and contracting CD8+ clones in EMRA. Researchers could not confirm that second-wave clones peaking on day 37 targeted SARS-CoV-2.

This clonotype was recorded many times. As yet, its antigen is unknown. The sample consisted of PBMCs or a T cell subset sorted from them (not recorded which). The sequence came from a man between 18 and 29 years old who had mild COVID-19 (a few samples of this study predate the infection). Cell type and time point are not known.

As DNA, the CDR3 is TGTGCCAGCAGTTCCGGGGCCCGCGAGCAGTACGTC. Translating gives CASSSGAREQYV. V gene TRBV28 combines with J gene TRBJ2-7, with D perhaps matching TRBD1 or TRBD2 (5 bases each). The CDR3 consists of 12 residues. CDR1 MDHEN and CDR2 SYDVKM come from the germline V gene. Between the trimmed V and J ends, which lost 4 bases and 6 bases, there was a span of 10 bases.